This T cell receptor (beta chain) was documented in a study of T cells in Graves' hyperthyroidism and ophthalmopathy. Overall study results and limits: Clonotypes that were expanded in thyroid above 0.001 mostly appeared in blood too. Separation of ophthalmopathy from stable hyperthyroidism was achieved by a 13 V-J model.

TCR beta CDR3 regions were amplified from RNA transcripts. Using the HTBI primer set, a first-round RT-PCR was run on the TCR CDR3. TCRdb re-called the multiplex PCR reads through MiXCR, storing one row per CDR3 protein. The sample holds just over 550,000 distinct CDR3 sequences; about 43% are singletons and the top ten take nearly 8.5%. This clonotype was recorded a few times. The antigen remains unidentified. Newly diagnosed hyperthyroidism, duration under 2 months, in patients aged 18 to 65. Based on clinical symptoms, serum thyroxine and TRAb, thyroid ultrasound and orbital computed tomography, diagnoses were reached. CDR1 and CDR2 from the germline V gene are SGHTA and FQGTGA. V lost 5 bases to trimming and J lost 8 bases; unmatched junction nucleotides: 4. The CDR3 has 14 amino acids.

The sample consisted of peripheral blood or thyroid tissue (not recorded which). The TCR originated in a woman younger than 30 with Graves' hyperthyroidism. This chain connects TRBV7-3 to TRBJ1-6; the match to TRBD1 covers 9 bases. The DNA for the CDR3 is TGTGCCAGCAGCCAGGACAGGGGAGATTCACCCCTCCACTTT. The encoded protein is CASSQDRGDSPLHF. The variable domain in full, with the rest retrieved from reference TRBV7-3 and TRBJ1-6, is GAGVSQTPSNKVTEKGKYVELRCDPISGHTALYWYRQSLGQGPEFLIYFQGTGAADDSGLPNDRFFAVRPEGSVSTLKIQRTERGDSAVYLCASSQDRGDSPLHFGNGTRLTVT.